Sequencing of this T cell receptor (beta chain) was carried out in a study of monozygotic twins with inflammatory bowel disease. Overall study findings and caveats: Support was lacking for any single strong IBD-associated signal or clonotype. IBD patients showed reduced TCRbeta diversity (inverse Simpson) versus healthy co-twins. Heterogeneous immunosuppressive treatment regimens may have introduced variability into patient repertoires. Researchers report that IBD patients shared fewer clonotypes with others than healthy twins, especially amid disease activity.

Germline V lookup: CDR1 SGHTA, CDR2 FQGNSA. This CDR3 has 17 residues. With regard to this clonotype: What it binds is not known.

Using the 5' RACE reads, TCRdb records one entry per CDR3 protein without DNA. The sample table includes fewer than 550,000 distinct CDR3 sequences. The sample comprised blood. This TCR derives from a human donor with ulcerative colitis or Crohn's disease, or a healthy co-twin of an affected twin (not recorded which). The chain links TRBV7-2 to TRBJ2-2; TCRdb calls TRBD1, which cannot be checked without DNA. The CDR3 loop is CASSLVPAGANTGELFF.